Below, 20 T cell receptor beta chains from the same sample are listed, as sequenced in a study of T-cell reconstitution after alpha-beta-depleted transplantation in children. Preparation of the TCRbeta library used unique molecular identifiers. TCRdb fed the PCR reads into MiXCR, producing one record per CDR3 protein. The sample includes more than 200,000 distinct CDR3 sequences, 25% of them seen just once. The specimen comprised PBMCs, sampled before TCRalphabeta/CD19-depleted stem cell transplant. All receptors come from a girl under 10 years old with Fanconi anemia, due to receive a stem cell transplant.

This clonotype was detected ten times or more. V gene TRBV12-3 or TRBV12-4 combines with J gene TRBJ2-2; D remains unclear. This CDR3 contains 13 residues. V lost 2 bases to trimming and J lost 6 bases, with 7 bases between them. The CDR3 loop reads CASSLKGAGELFF. The CDR3, as DNA: TGTGCCAGCAGTTTAAAGGGCGCCGGGGAGCTGTTTTTT.

This clonotype was recorded at least ten times. The chain carries TRBV29-1 and TRBJ2-7; TRBD2 agrees at 11 bases. V dropped 2 bases and J dropped 2; count of bases not matched to a gene: 2. The CDR3 spans 14 residues. Germline values: CDR1 SQVTM, CDR2 ANQGSEA. The CDR3 region is CSVETSGSTYEQYF. The DNA of the CDR3 is TGCAGCGTTGAAACTAGCGGGAGTACCTACGAGCAGTACTTC.

The CDR3 region is CASSFAGSGNTIYF. The CDR3 DNA reads as TGCGCCAGCAGCTTTGCAGGGTCTGGAAACACCATATATTTT. The V and J genes are TRBV5-1 and TRBJ1-3; perhaps TRBD1 as D (5 bases). The CDR3 length is 14 residues. Germline V gene lookup returns CDR1 SGHRS and CDR2 YFSETQ. V was shortened by 2 bases and J by 1 base, with 7 bases between the two germline ends.

The chain links TRBV6-1 to TRBJ1-5, with 9 bases matching TRBD1. The CDR3 totals 16 residues. Germline trimming cut 5 bases from V and 5 bases from J; bases unmatched to any gene: 10. Germline CDR1 reads MNHNS; CDR2 reads SASEGT. The CDR3 region is CASSTTGDRVHQPQHF. Here the CDR3 DNA reads TGTGCCAGCAGTACGACTGGGGACAGGGTACATCAGCCCCAGCATTTT.

This clonotype was detected many times. The chain combines TRBV29-1 with TRBJ1-2, with D possibly matching TRBD1 (5 bases). Trimming stripped 1 base from V and 0 bases from J, with 9 bases between. Germline CDR1 is SQVTM and CDR2 is ANQGSEA. The CDR3 length is 14 residues. The CDR3 region has the DNA TGCAGCGTTGAAGTGGGGGTACCTAACTATGGCTACACCTTC. This encodes CSVEVGVPNYGYTF. Complete variable domain (other parts from reference TRBV29-1 and TRBJ1-2): SAVISQKPSRDICQRGTSLTIQCQVDSQVTMMFWYRQQPGQSLTLIATANQGSEATYESGFVIDKFPISRPNLTFSTLTVSNMSPEDSSIYLCSVEVGVPNYGYTFGSGTRLTVV.

Many counts were recorded for this clonotype. The gene calls are TRBV29-1 and TRBJ2-5, with 9 bases lining up with TRBD2. The CDR3 contains 14 residues. J gave up 2 bases and V 7 bases, and 8 bases lay outside the gene matches. Looked up from germline, CDR1 is SQVTM and CDR2 is ANQGSEA. In DNA, the CDR3 is TGCAGCGCCCCCTCGACTAGCGGACAAGAGACCCAGTACTTC. The encoded protein is CSAPSTSGQETQYF.

This clonotype occurred many times. This chain joins TRBV29-1 and TRBJ2-7; perhaps TRBD2 as D (6 bases). Trimming took 1 base from V and 3 from J, leaving 10 bases between them. The CDR3 is 13 amino acids. Germline V gene data show CDR1 as SQVTM and CDR2 as ANQGSEA. CDR3 sequence reads: CSVEVLGGYEQYF. The DNA for the CDR3 is TGCAGCGTTGAAGTCCTGGGGGGCTACGAGCAGTACTTC.

The sample holds many counts of this clonotype. The chain is built from TRBV10-3 and TRBJ1-2; 9 bases are shared with TRBD1. The junction had 3 bases not matched to a gene; V was cut back by 4 bases and J by 0 bases. Germline lookup yields CDR1 ENHRY and CDR2 SYGVKD. The CDR3 is 15 residues long. The CDR3 spells CAISGWTGANYGYTF. Written as DNA, the CDR3 is TGTGCCATCAGTGGATGGACAGGGGCTAACTATGGCTACACCTTC.

The chain recombines TRBV3-1 with TRBJ2-7; TRBD2 agrees at 13 bases. This CDR3 has 14 amino acids. Trimming removed 6 bases from V and 6 bases from J; junction bases left unmatched: 5. Germline V gene data show CDR1 as LGHDT and CDR2 as YNNKEL (reference sequence). This chain's CDR3 is CASRDRTSGSEQYF. Here the CDR3 DNA reads TGTGCCAGCAGGGACAGGACTAGCGGGAGCGAGCAGTACTTC.

This clonotype was counted many times. The chain uses TRBV3-1 and TRBJ1-1; D is possibly TRBD1 (6 bases). Trimming shortened V by 0 bases and J by 1 base, and 15 bases separated the two germline ends. The CDR3 covers 17 residues. The V gene's germline CDR1 is LGHDT and CDR2 YNNKEL (reference sequence). The CDR3, as DNA: TGTGCCAGCAGCCAAGAACAGACTTGGACAGAGAACACTGAAGCTTTCTTT. As protein: CASSQEQTWTENTEAFF.

V usage is TRBV28 and J usage is TRBJ2-5; possibly TRBD2 for D (6 bases). The V end lost 3 bases, the J end lost 5 bases, and 10 bases lay between the germline ends. In germline, CDR1 is MDHEN, CDR2 SYDVKM. The CDR3 runs to 13 residues. This CDR3 reads CASSLAGPETQYF. The CDR3 bases are TGTGCCAGCAGTTTGGCGGGACCGGAGACCCAGTACTTC.

The J gene is TRBJ2-1, the V gene TRBV27; the match to TRBD2 covers 10 bases. Unmatched junction bases numbered 13, after V lost 6 bases and J lost 8 bases. Germline CDR1 and CDR2: MNHEY and SMNVEV (reference sequence). This CDR3 comprises 16 residues. The chain's CDR3 is CASRDISSGRNHEQFF. Written as DNA, the CDR3 is TGTGCCAGCAGGGACATTTCTAGCGGGAGAAATCATGAGCAGTTCTTC.

The rearrangement uses TRBV20-1 and TRBJ2-7, with TRBD2 matching over 10 bases. Germline CDR1 DFQATT, CDR2 SNEGSKA (reference sequence). The CDR3 contains 14 residues. V gave up 4 bases and J gave up 1 base; unmatched junction bases: 4. The CDR3: CSATLAGVSYEQYF. The CDR3 DNA sequence: TGCAGTGCTACTCTAGCGGGGGTATCCTACGAGCAGTACTTC.

This clonotype occurred many times. The V and J genes are TRBV5-1 and TRBJ1-6; tentatively, D is TRBD1 (5 bases). Germline V lookup: CDR1 SGHRS, CDR2 YFSETQ. CDR3 size: 14 residues. V dropped 6 bases and J dropped 13 bases, with 20 bases sitting between them. CDR3 in DNA: TGCGCCAGCACCGTCGACAGACTTCAGATGCCCCTCCACTTT. It is translated as CASTVDRLQMPLHF.

The chain carries TRBV20-1 and TRBJ2-2; D might be TRBD1 (6 bases). The CDR3 consists of 13 residues. CDR1 is DFQATT, CDR2 SNEGSKA, per germline (reference sequence). Trimming removed 6 bases at V and 0 bases at J, with 8 bases between. CDR3 sequence: CSARTANTGELFF. CDR3 DNA: TGCAGTGCCCGGACAGCGAACACCGGGGAGCTGTTTTTT.

The table lists this clonotype with many counts. The V call is TRBV20-1, the J call TRBJ1-2; D is unresolved. The CDR3 loop spans 12 amino acids. The germline gives CDR1 DFQATT, CDR2 SNEGSKA (reference sequence). V was cut by 7 bases and J by 1 base, with 10 bases left in between. The CDR3 coding sequence is TGCAGTGAGATTTCGGATAACTATGGCTACACCTTC. Translated, it gives CSEISDNYGYTF.

The genes are TRBV7-3 and TRBJ2-7; D remains ambiguous. Trimming removed 3 bases at V and 5 bases at J, with 11 bases between. CDR3 length: 13 amino acids. Germline CDR1 is SGHTA and CDR2 is FQGTGA. CDR3 loop: CASSLAMENEQYF. For the CDR3, the DNA is TGTGCCAGCAGCTTGGCGATGGAGAACGAGCAGTACTTC. Based on the CDR3 plus reference TRBV7-3 and TRBJ2-7, the full variable domain is GAGVSQTPSNKVTEKGKYVELRCDPISGHTALYWYRQSLGQGPEFLIYFQGTGAADDSGLPNDRFFAVRPEGSVSTLKIQRTERGDSAVYLCASSLAMENEQYFGPGTRLTVT.

In DNA, the CDR3 is TGTGCCAGCAGTTTCCGACGACAAATACTAGCGGGAGCGTCCTACGAGCAGTACTTC. This sequence encodes CASSFRRQILAGASYEQYF. The chain links TRBV28 to TRBJ2-7, with TRBD2 identical over 11 bases. The V gene's germline CDR1 is MDHEN and CDR2 SYDVKM. The trim removed 3 bases at V and 1 base at J, leaving 14 bases unmatched. The CDR3 consists of 19 residues.

This clonotype was seen ten or more times. This chain connects TRBV6-5 to TRBJ1-2; 7 bases fit TRBD1. The junction had 2 bases not matched to a gene; V was cut back by 8 bases and J by 2 bases. Per germline, CDR1 MNHEY and CDR2 SVGAGI. This CDR3 has 12 amino acids. The chain's CDR3 is CASGTANYGYTF. The CDR3 DNA reads TGTGCCAGCGGGACAGCGAACTATGGCTACACCTTC.

J is TRBJ2-7 and V is TRBV7-6; 7 bases are shared with TRBD1. This CDR3 spans 14 amino acids. Germline V lookup: CDR1 SGHVS, CDR2 FNYEAQ. V was pared by 0 bases and J by 6 bases, with 5 bases of the junction left unmatched. The CDR3 here is CASSLADRASEQYF. The CDR3 DNA is TGTGCCAGCAGCTTAGCCGACAGGGCCTCCGAGCAGTACTTC.